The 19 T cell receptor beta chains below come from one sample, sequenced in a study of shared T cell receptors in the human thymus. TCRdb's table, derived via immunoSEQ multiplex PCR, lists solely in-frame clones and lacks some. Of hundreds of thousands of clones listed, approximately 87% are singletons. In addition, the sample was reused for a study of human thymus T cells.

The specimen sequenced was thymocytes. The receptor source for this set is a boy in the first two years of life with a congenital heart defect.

The CDR3 loop reads CASSPTDRSYGYTF. The CDR3 coding sequence is TGTGCCAGCAGCCCGACGGACAGGAGCTATGGCTACACCTTC. V usage is TRBV7-2 and J usage is TRBJ1-2; 7 bases are shared with TRBD1. Germline V lookup: CDR1 SGHTA, CDR2 FQGNSA. V lost 5 bases to trimming and J lost 4 bases; unmatched junction nucleotides: 7. This CDR3 spans 14 amino acids.

The CDR3 DNA sequence: TGTGCCAGCATGGCGACAGCGAATAGGGAAGAGACCCAGTACTTC. Its translation is CASMATANREETQYF. V is TRBV27 and J is TRBJ2-5, with D tentatively TRBD1 (5 bases). The V gene's germline CDR1 is MNHEY and CDR2 SMNVEV (reference sequence). The germline V and J ends were trimmed by 7 bases and 3 bases, with 18 bases remaining between them. CDR3 size: 15 residues.

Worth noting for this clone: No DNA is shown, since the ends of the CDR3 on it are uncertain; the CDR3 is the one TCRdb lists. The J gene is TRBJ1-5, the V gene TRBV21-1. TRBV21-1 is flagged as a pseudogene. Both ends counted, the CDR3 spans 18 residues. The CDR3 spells CASSKYRGVGGGNQPQHF.

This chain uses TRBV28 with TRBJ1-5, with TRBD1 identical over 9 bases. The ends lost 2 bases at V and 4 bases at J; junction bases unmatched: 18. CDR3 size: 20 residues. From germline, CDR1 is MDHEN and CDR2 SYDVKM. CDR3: CASSLPKAGTGILRNQPQHF. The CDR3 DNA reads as TGTGCCAGCAGTTTACCGAAGGCCGGGACAGGGATCTTACGGAATCAGCCCCAGCATTTT.

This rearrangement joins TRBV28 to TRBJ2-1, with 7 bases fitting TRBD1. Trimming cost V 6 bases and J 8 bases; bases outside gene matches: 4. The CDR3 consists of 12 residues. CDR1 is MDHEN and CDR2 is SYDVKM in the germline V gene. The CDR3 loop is CASRPQGDEQFF. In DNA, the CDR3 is TGTGCCAGCAGACCTCAGGGGGATGAGCAGTTCTTC.

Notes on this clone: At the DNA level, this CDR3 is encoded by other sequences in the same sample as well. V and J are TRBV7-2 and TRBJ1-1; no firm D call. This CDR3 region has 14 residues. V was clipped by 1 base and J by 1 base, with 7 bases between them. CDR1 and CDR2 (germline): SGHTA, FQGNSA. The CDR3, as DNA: TGTGCCAGCAGCTTAGATAGAGGGAACACTGAAGCTTTCTTT. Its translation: CASSLDRGNTEAFF.

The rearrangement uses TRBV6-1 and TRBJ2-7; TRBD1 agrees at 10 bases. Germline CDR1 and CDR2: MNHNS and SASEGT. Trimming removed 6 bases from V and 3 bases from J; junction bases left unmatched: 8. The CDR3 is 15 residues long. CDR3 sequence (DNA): TGTGCCAGCAGAGATCCGGGACAGGGGAACTACGAGCAGTACTTC. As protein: CASRDPGQGNYEQYF.

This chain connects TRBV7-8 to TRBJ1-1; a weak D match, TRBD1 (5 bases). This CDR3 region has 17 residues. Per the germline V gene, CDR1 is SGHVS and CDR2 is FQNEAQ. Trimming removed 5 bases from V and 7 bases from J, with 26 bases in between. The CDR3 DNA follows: TGTGCCAGCAGCCTGACCGGCCACCAGGGTGGTAGTAATGAAGCTTTCTTT. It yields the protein CASSLTGHQGGSNEAFF.

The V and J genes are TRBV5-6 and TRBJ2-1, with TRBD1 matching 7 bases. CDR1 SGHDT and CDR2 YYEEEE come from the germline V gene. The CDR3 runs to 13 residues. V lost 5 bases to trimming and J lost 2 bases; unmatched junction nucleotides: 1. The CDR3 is CASSGTAYNEQFF. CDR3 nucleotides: TGTGCCAGCAGTGGGACAGCCTACAATGAGCAGTTCTTC.

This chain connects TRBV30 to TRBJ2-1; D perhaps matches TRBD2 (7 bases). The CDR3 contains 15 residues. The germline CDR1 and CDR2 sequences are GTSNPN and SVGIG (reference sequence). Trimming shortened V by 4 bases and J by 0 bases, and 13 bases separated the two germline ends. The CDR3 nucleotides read TGTGCCTGGAAAGGGGGGGCCTACTCCTACAATGAGCAGTTCTTC. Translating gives CAWKGGAYSYNEQFF.

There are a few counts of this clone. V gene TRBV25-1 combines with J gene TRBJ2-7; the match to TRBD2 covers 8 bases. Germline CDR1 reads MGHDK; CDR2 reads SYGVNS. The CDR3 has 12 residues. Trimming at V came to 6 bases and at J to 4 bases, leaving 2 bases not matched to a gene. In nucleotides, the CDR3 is TGTGCCAGCAGCCCGGGGGGGTACGAGCAGTACTTC. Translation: CASSPGGYEQYF.

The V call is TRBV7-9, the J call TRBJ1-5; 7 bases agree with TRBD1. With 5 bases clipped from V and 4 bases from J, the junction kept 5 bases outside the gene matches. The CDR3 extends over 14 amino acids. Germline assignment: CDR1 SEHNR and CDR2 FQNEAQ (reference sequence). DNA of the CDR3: TGTGCCAGCAGCCACGACAGGGTGAATCAGCCCCAGCATTTT. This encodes CASSHDRVNQPQHF.

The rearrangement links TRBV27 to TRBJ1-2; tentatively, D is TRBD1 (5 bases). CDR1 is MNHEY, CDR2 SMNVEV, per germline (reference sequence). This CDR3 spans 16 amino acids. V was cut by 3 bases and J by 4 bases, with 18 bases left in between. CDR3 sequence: CASSFTSGGECYGYTF. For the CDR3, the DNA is TGTGCCAGCAGTTTTACGTCGGGAGGGGAATGCTATGGCTACACCTTC.

The CDR3 spells CASSLVARRGEKLFF. In DNA form, the CDR3 reads TGTGCCAGCAGCTTAGTGGCCCGTCGGGGTGAAAAACTGTTTTTT. This chain connects TRBV11-3 to TRBJ1-4; D gene unclear. The CDR3 has 15 amino acids. Trimming removed 1 base at V and 7 bases at J, with 13 bases between. Germline V gene sequence: CDR1 SGHNT, CDR2 YENEEA.

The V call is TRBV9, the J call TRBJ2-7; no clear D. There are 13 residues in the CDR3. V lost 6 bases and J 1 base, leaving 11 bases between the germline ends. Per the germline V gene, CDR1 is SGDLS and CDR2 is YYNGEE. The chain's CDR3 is CASTPTSSYEQYF. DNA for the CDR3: TGTGCCAGCACCCCTACCTCTTCCTACGAGCAGTACTTC.

The CDR3 reads CASSQDFDSGRLTYEQYF. The CDR3 bases are TGCGCCAGCAGCCAAGATTTCGATAGCGGGAGGCTCACCTACGAGCAGTACTTC. The rearrangement uses TRBV4-3 and TRBJ2-7; 10 nucleotides match TRBD2. Germline values: CDR1 LGHNA, CDR2 YSLEER. V was clipped by 0 bases and J by 2 bases; unmatched bases: 10. This CDR3 region has 18 residues.

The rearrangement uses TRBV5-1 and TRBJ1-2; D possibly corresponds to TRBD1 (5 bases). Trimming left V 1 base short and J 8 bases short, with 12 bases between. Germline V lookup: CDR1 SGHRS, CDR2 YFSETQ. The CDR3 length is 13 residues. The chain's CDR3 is CASSLSRDEGYTF. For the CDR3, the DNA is TGCGCCAGCAGCTTGTCCAGGGATGAGGGCTACACCTTC.

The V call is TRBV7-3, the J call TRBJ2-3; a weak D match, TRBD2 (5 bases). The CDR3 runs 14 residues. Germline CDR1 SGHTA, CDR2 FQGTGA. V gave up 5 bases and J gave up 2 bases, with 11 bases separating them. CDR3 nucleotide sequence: TGTGCCAGCAGCACTAGTATTCCCACAGATACGCAGTATTTT. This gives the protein CASSTSIPTDTQYF.

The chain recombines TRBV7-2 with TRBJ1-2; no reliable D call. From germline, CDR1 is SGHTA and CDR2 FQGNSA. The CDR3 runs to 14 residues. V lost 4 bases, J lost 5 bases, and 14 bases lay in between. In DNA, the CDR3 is TGTGCCAGCAGCTCCCCTCGGGGTCGGTATGGCTACACCTTC. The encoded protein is CASSSPRGRYGYTF.